This T cell receptor beta chain was captured in a study of preoperative IRX-2 immunotherapy in early breast cancer. V lost 9 bases and J lost 0, with 11 bases in between. The CDR3 has 13 amino acids. Germline V lookup: CDR1 MDHEN, CDR2 SYDVKM. TCRdb keeps only in-frame clones here, not all; method: immunoSEQ multiplex PCR. The data show approximately 31,000 clones, over 85% seen once. As to treatment: preoperative locoregional IRX-2 cytokine immunotherapy. The sequence came from a human donor with breast cancer. The sequencing used tumor tissue, collected after IRX-2 immunotherapy. The chain joins TRBV28 to TRBJ1-1; D is undetermined. For the CDR3, the DNA is TGTGCCAGTGCGCGAGTAATGAACACTGAAGCTTTCTTT. Encoded protein: CASARVMNTEAFF. The whole variable domain, remainder taken from reference TRBV28 and TRBJ1-1, is DVKVTQSSRYLVKRTGEKVFLECVQDMDHENMFWYRQDPGLGLRLIYFSYDVKMKEKGDIPEGYSVSREKKERFSLILESASTNQTSMYLCASARVMNTEAFFGQGTRLTVV.